A selection of T cell receptor beta chains follows, all from one sample in a study of regulatory T cells in long-lasting Graves disease. TCRdb reprocessed the multiplex PCR reads via MiXCR and lists one record per CDR3 protein. Among hundreds of thousands of distinct CDR3 sequences, 21% were seen once, and the ten largest hold approximately 15%. This specimen was peripheral blood mononuclear cells (PBMCs), taken when the disease was refractory, from a patient treated with antithyroid drugs. Every receptor here comes from a female donor with Graves disease. CDR3s include the opening cysteine and the closing phenylalanine or tryptophan. D genes are given only for firm matches. A clone size is listed for some rows: how often the clone was seen (once, few, many), or a class if it is expanded.

v_gene	abundance	j_gene	d_gene	CDR3nt	CDR3aa
TRBV14	few	TRBJ1-1	NA	TGTGCCAGCAGCCCCTACCTCGGGCCTGATTTGGCTTTCTTT	CASSPYLGPDLAFF
TRBV5-6	many	TRBJ2-2	TRBD1	TGTGCCAGCAGCACCGGGACAGGGGGCACCGGGGAGCTGTTTTTT	CASSTGTGGTGELFF
TRBV20-1	NA	TRBJ1-2	TRBD1	TGCAGTGCCTCCCCCGGGACAGAGATATATGGCTACACCTTC	CSASPGTEIYGYTF
TRBV12-3/TRBV12-4	few	TRBJ1-3	NA	TGTGCCAGCAGTTTCGGACAGTCCATATATTTT	CASSFGQSIYF
TRBV11-2	NA	TRBJ2-5	TRBD2	TGTGCCAGCAGCCCCGACGGACTAGCGGGAGTAGGGACCCAGTACTTC	CASSPDGLAGVGTQYF
TRBV28	NA	TRBJ1-4	NA	TGTGCCAGTCGACAGGTTGAAAAACTGTTTTTT	CASRQVEKLFF
TRBV11-2	many	TRBJ2-7	NA	TGTGCCAGCAGCTTAGTTTTGGCAGGGGTGGGAGAGCAGTACTTC	CASSLVLAGVGEQYF
TRBV19	NA	TRBJ2-7	NA	TGTGCCGCCCGGGACGGCTCCTACGAGCAGTACTTC	CAARDGSYEQYF
TRBV6-1	many	TRBJ1-2	NA	TGTGCCAGCAGGATCGACCACGGACCGTACGACTATGGCTACACCTTC	CASRIDHGPYDYGYTF
TRBV28	NA	TRBJ2-3	NA	TGTGCCAGCAGTTTTCAGGACCGCACAGATACGCAGTATTTT	CASSFQDRTDTQYF
TRBV2	many	TRBJ2-7	NA	TGTGCCAGCAACTCCCAAGCGTCCTACGAGCAGTACTTC	CASNSQASYEQYF
TRBV9	NA	TRBJ2-2	TRBD2	TGTGCCAGCAGCCTAGACGCGGGAGACACCGGGGAGCTGTTTTTT	CASSLDAGDTGELFF
TRBV3-1	NA	TRBJ1-5	NA	TGTGCCAGCAGTTTCAAGGGTTATCAGCCCCAGCATTTT	CASSFKGYQPQHF
TRBV7-9	NA	TRBJ2-7	NA	TGTGCCAGCAGCCCCTTCGGGGGAGTGGCATACGAGCAGTACTTC	CASSPFGGVAYEQYF
TRBV7-2	few	TRBJ2-5	NA	TGTGCCAGCAGCTTTAAGACAACCGACAGGAGGGTCGTCGAGACCCAGTACTTC	CASSFKTTDRRVVETQYF
TRBV7-3	many	TRBJ2-5	NA	TGTGCCAGCAGCTCCTGGAGACCTAGACGGGAACAAGAGACCCAGTACTTC	CASSSWRPRREQETQYF
TRBV19	once	TRBJ2-2	NA	TGTGCCAGTAGTCCCTCTCGGTGGGTCACCGGGGAGCTGTTTTTT	CASSPSRWVTGELFF
TRBV30	many	TRBJ1-5	NA	TGTGCCTGGGAACCGGGACAACGCAATCAGCCCCAGCATTTT	CAWEPGQRNQPQHF
TRBV12-3/TRBV12-4	many	TRBJ1-1	NA	TGTGCCAGCAGTCCAGCCCGGGCAACGGGGACTGAAGCTTTCTTT	CASSPARATGTEAFF
TRBV3-1	many	TRBJ2-2	NA	TGTGCCAGCAGCCTACGATGGGCCGACACCGGGGAGCTGTTTTTT	CASSLRWADTGELFF
TRBV5-4	NA	TRBJ1-2	NA	TGTGCCAGCACGCATGGTAAAACCTATGGCTACACCTTC	CASTHGKTYGYTF